This TCR beta chain appears in the sequencing data of a study of blood T cells in healthy people across ages. Points from the study as a whole: Naive CD4+ cell counts and diversity both ran higher in long-lived than in aged donors.

The authors ran a second PCR of about 7 to 11 cycles using a sample-barcoded 5' primer and a J-beta primer mix. TCRdb re-called the 5' RACE reads through MiXCR, storing one row per CDR3 protein. The profile covers around 800,000 distinct CDR3 sequences, with 62% appearing a single time and roughly a quarter taken by the ten largest. The V and J ends lost 5 bases and 3 bases respectively, with 13 bases between them. The germline gives CDR1 MGHDK, CDR2 SYGVNS. This CDR3 region has 14 residues. Remarks on this clonotype: Its target is unknown.

The clonotype originates from a man aged 25 to 40 in good health. V gene TRBV25-1 combines with J gene TRBJ1-1; no reliable D call. The sample taken for sequencing was blood. CDR3: CASSISLWDTEAFF. CDR3 nucleotide sequence: TGTGCCAGCAGTATCTCTCTCTGGGACACTGAAGCTTTCTTT.